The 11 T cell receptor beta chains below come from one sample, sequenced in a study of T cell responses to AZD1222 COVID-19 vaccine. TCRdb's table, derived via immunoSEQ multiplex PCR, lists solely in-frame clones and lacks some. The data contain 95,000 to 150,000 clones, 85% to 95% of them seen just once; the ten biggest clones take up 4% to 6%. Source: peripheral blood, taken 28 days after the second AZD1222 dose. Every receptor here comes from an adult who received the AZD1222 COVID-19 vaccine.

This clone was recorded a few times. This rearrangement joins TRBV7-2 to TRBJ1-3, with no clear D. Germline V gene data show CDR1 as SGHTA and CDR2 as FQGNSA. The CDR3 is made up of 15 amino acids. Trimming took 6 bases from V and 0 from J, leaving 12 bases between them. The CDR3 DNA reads TGTGCCAGCAGATATAACCCAACCTCTGGAAACACCATATATTTT. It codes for CASRYNPTSGNTIYF.

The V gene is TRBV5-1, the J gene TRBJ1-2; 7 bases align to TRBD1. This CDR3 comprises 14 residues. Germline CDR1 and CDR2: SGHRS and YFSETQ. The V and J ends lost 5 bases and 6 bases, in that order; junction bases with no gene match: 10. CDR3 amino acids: CASRPTGAEDGYTF. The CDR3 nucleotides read TGCGCCAGCAGACCTACAGGGGCGGAGGATGGCTACACCTTC.

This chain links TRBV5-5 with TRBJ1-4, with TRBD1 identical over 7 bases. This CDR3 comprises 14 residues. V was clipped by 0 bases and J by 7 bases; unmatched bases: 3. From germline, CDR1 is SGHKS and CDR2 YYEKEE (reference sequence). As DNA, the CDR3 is TGTGCCAGCAGCTTGGGGACAGGCCCTGAAAAACTGTTTTTT. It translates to CASSLGTGPEKLFF.

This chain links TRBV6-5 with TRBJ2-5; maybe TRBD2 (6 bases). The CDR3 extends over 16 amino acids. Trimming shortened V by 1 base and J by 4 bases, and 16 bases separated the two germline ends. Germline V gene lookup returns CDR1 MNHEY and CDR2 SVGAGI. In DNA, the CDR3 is TGTGCCAGCAGTTACTTCGGGACTGCGTTAGGAGAGACCCAGTACTTC. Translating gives CASSYFGTALGETQYF.

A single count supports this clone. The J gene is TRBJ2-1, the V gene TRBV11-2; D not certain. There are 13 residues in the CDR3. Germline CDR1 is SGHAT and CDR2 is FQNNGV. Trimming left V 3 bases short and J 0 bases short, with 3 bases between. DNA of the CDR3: TGTGCCAGCAGCTTCGGCTCCTACAATGAGCAGTTCTTC. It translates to CASSFGSYNEQFF.

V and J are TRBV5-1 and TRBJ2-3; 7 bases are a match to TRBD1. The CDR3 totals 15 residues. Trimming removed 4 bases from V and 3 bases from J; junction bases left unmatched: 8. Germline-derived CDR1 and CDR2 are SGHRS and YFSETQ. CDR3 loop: CASSLDTGATDTQYF. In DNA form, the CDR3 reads TGCGCCAGCAGCCTTGACACAGGGGCTACAGATACGCAGTATTTT.

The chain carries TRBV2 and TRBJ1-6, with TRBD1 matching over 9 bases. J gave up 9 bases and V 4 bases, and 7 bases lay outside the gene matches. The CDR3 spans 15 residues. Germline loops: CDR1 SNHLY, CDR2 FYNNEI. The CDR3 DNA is TGTGCCAGCAGTGCGGGACAGGGTGCTAGTTCACCCCTCCACTTT. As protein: CASSAGQGASSPLHF.

The CDR3, as DNA: TGTGCCAGCAGCCACGGACTAGCGGGGTACCCCCTTTATACGCAGTATTTT. The encoded protein is CASSHGLAGYPLYTQYF. The rearrangement uses TRBV7-2 and TRBJ2-3; 12 nucleotides line up with TRBD2. The germline V gene encodes CDR1 SGHTA and CDR2 FQGNSA. The V gene end was trimmed by 5 bases and the J gene end by 7 bases; junction bases not matched to a gene: 13. The CDR3 loop spans 17 amino acids.

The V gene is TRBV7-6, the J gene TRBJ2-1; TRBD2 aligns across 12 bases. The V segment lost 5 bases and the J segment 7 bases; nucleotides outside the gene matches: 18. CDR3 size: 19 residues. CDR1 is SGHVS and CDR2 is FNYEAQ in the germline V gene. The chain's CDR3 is CASSPDPPLLAGGGNEQFF. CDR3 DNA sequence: TGTGCCAGCAGCCCCGATCCCCCTCTACTAGCGGGGGGTGGTAATGAGCAGTTCTTC.

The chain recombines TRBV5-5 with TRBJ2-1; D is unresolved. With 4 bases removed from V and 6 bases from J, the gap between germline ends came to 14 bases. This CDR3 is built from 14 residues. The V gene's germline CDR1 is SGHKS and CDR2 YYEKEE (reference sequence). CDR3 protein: CASSPDDWFNEQFF. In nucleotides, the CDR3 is TGTGCCAGCAGCCCCGACGACTGGTTCAATGAGCAGTTCTTC.

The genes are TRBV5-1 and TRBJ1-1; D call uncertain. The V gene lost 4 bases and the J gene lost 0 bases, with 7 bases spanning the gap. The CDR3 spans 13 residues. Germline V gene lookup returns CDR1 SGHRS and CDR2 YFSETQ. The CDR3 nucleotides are TGCGCCAGCAGCGCCCTATTGAACACTGAAGCTTTCTTT. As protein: CASSALLNTEAFF.